This T cell receptor beta chain was recorded in a study of OX40 agonist ivuxolimab in advanced cancers. Study summary: It was ivuxolimab, an agonistic anti-OX40 (CD134) antibody, that patients were treated with. Every 2 weeks, patients got intravenous ivuxolimab at one of six dose levels (0.01-10 mg/kg). Patients in dose escalation had liver, melanoma, kidney or head and neck cancers. Partial responses were achieved by three patients, of whom one had hepatocellular carcinoma and two had cutaneous melanoma.

The CDR3 totals 14 residues. CDR1 is SEHNR and CDR2 is FQNEAQ in the germline V gene (reference sequence). V lost 5 bases and J lost 0; bases outside the gene matches: 1. Sequencing was performed with immunoSEQ multiplex PCR; in TCRdb, only in-frame clones are kept and a portion is missing. The repertoire holds about 94,000 clones, with over 75% as singletons. Sequencing was performed on CD4+ or CD8+ T cells sorted from blood, taken in a trial of the OX40 agonist ivuxolimab. This clonotype originated in an adult with an advanced solid tumor such as melanoma, head and neck, liver or kidney cancer. This chain joins TRBV7-9 and TRBJ2-1; 7 nucleotides align to TRBD1. The CDR3 DNA is TGTGCCAGCAGCGACAGGGTCTCCTACAATGAGCAGTTCTTC. Amino acid sequence: CASSDRVSYNEQFF.